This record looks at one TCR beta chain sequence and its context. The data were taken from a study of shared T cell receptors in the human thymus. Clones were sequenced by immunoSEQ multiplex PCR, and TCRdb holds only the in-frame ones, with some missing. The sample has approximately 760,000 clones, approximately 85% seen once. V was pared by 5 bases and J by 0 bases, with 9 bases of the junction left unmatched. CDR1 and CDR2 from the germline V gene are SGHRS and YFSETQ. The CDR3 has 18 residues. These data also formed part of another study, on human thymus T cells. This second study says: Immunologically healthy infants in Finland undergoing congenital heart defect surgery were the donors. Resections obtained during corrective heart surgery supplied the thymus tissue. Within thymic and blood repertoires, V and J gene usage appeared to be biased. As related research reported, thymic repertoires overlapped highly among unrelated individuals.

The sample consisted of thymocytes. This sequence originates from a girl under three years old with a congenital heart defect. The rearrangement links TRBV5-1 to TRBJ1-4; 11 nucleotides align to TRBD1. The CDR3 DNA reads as TGCGCCAGCAGACGGGACAGGGGGAAATCCGCAACTAATGAAAAACTGTTTTTT. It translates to CASRRDRGKSATNEKLFF.